This T cell receptor (beta chain) appears in the sequencing data of a study of response to subunit inactivated influenza vaccine. Regarding the study as a whole: T cells newly recruited by each seasonal influenza vaccination are few, the authors suggested.

This clonotype was found a few times. Its specificity is unknown. V lost 0 bases and J lost 4, with 7 bases in between. The CDR3 totals 15 residues. Per germline, CDR1 MGHRA and CDR2 YSYEKL. Each CDR3 protein gets one entry after TCRdb re-called the RT-PCR reads with MiXCR. The sample consists of 300,000 to 350,000 distinct CDR3 sequences, 20% to 25% of them appearing once. The chain employs TRBV4-1 and TRBJ1-6; D not resolved. This TCR came from a man aged 50 to 69 who received an inactivated influenza vaccine. The sequencing here drew on PBMCs from blood, taken less than 22 months after vaccination. This chain's CDR3 is CASSQEVRYNSPLHF. The CDR3 bases are TGCGCCAGCAGCCAAGAAGTCCGGTATAATTCACCCCTCCACTTT.